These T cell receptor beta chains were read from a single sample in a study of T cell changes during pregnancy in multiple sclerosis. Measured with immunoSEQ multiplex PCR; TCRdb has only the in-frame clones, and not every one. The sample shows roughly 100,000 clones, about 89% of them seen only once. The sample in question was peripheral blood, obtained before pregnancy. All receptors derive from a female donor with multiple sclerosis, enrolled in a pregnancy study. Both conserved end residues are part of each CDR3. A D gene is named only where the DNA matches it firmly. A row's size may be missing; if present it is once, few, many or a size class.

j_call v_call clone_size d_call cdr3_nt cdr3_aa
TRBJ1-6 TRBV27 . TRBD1 TGTGCCAGCAGTTTGTGGCAGGGGGCAGGAAATTCACCCCTCCACTTT CASSLWQGAGNSPLHF
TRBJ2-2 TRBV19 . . TGTGCCAGTAGTATAGGGAGTCAGTCAAACACCGGGGAGCTGTTTTTT CASSIGSQSNTGELFF
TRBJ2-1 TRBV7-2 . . TGTGCCAGCAGTCGTACTTTGAATGAGCAGTTCTTC CASSRTLNEQFF
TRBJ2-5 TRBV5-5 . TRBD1 TGTGCCAGCAGCCCAGGGACAGGGCAAGAGACCCAGTACTTC CASSPGTGQETQYF
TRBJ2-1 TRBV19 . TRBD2 TGTGCCAGTACAAAGGGGACTAGCGGGACCTCCTACAATGAGCAGTTCTTC CASTKGTSGTSYNEQFF
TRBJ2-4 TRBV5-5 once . TGTGCCAGCAGCCAAGAAGCTCTAGCCAAAAACATTCAGTACTTC CASSQEALAKNIQYF
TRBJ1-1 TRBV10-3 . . TGTGCCATCAGTGAGTCGAGAGGCCCCGGCACTGAAGCTTTCTTT CAISESRGPGTEAFF
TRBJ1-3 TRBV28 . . TGTGCCAGCAGTCCCCTACAGGGAGACTCTGGAAACACCATATATTTT CASSPLQGDSGNTIYF
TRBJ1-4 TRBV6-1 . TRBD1 TGTGCCAGCAGTGAACAGGGGGCAGTTCGGGAAAAACTGTTTTTT CASSEQGAVREKLFF
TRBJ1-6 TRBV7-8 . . TGTGCCAGCAGCACAAAGACAGATTCACCCCTCCACTTT CASSTKTDSPLHF
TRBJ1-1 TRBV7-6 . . TGTGCCAGCAGCACCAGAATCGGGACTGAAGCTTTCTTT CASSTRIGTEAFF
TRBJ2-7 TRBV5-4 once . TGTGCCAGCAGCATCACCGGGGTCTACGAGCAGTACTTC CASSITGVYEQYF
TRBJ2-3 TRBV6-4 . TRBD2 TGTGCCAGCAGTGACCTAGCGGATAGCACAGATACGCAGTATTTT CASSDLADSTDTQYF
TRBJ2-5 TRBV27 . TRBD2 TGTGCCAGCAGTTCCCGCGGACTAGCGGGGAAGCAGACCCAGTACTTC CASSSRGLAGKQTQYF
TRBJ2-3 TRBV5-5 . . TGTGCCAGCAGCTATAGGGGGGGGATCACAGATACGCAGTATTTT CASSYRGGITDTQYF
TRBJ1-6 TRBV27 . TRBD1 TGTGCCAGCACCCCCCAGGGGGCGAATAATTCACCCCTCCACTTT CASTPQGANNSPLHF
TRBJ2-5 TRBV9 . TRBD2 TGTGCCAGCAGCGTAGCTAGCGGGAGGGTGGAGACCCAGTACTTC CASSVASGRVETQYF
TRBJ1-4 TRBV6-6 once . TGTGCCAGCAGTTACGGACAGCTATCTAATGAAAAACTGTTTTTT CASSYGQLSNEKLFF
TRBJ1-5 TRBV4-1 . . TGCGCCAGCAGCCAAGAAGACGTGGGGGGATATAGCAATCAGCCCCAGCATTTT CASSQEDVGGYSNQPQHF
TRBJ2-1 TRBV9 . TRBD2 TGTGCCAGCAGCCCCCGGACTAGCGGGGATTACAATGAGCAGTTCTTC CASSPRTSGDYNEQFF
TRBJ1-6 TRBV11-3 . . TGTGCCAGCAGCTTGGAGGGGTGGGAGTCACCCCTCCACTTT CASSLEGWESPLHF
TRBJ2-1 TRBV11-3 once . TGTGCCAGCAGCTTAGGGTCGCTAGCGCATGAGCAGTTCTTC CASSLGSLAHEQFF
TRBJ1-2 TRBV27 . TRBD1 TGTGCCAGCAGTTTTCGGGACAGCCTCTATGGCTACACCTTC CASSFRDSLYGYTF
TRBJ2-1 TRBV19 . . TGTGCCAGTAGTATAGGTTGGGCGGGGTTCGGCGATGAGCAGTTCTTC CASSIGWAGFGDEQFF
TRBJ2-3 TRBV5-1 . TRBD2 TGCGCCAGCAGCTTTAGCGGGGGGGCCCAGGATACGCAGTATTTT CASSFSGGAQDTQYF
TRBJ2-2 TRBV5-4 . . TGTGCCAGCAGCTTGGTGGGTTCGGGGAGGAGGACCGGGGAGCTGTTTTTT CASSLVGSGRRTGELFF
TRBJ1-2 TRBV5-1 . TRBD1 TGCGCCAGCAGCTTGACCCCGACAGGGGGCGGCTATGGCTACACCTTC CASSLTPTGGGYGYTF
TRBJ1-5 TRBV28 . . TGTGCCAGCAGTTCAAGACGGGACACCCGGCCCAGTCAGCCCCAGCATTTT CASSSRRDTRPSQPQHF
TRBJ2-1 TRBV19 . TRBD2 TGTGCCAGTAGTGCTCTTAGCGGGAGAGGGAACAATGAGCAGTTCTTC CASSALSGRGNNEQFF
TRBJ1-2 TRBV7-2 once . TGTGCCAGCAGCTTATCGAGCTATGGCTACACCTTC CASSLSSYGYTF
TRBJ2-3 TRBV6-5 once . TGTGCCAGCAGCCGACTAAGTGAGGATACGCAGTATTTT CASSRLSEDTQYF
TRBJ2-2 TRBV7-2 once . TGTGCCAGCAGCTTATTACTAGCCAATTCCGGGGAGCTGTTTTTT CASSLLLANSGELFF
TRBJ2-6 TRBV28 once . TGTGCCAGCAGCCCCAGGGGCTCTGGGGCCAACGTCCTGACTTTC CASSPRGSGANVLTF